This T cell receptor beta chain was observed in a study of shared clonotypes between healthy human individuals. Germline values: CDR1 SGHRS, CDR2 YFSETQ. The CDR3 has 15 residues. With 6 bases clipped from V and 0 bases from J, the junction kept 8 bases outside the gene matches. Profiling relied on immunoSEQ multiplex PCR, and the TCRdb table lists in-frame clones only, not all of them. Among 300,000 to 400,000 clones listed, 74% were seen once. The chain links TRBV5-1 to TRBJ2-5; 7 positions match TRBD2. Sequenced material: memory CD4+ T cells sorted from blood. As for subset: CD45RA-negative fraction. The receptor's source is a man in his thirties or forties in good health. The DNA of the CDR3 is TGCGCCAGCAATCGGGCTAGCGGACACCAAGAGACCCAGTACTTC. Protein product: CASNRASGHQETQYF.